This T cell receptor beta chain came from a study of blood T cell repertoires in COVID-19. Study background: The analysed material was cDNA or gDNA that came from T cells, B-cell-depleted T cells, or PBMCs.

Only in-frame clones appear in the TCRdb table, and some are missing; sequencing was by immunoSEQ multiplex PCR. The sample has 110,000 or so clones, approximately 81% seen once. Per germline, CDR1 SNHLY and CDR2 FYNNEI. This CDR3 spans 16 amino acids. V lost 6 bases, J lost 0 bases, and 15 bases lay in between. The TCR comes from a man aged 35-49 years with acute or convalescent COVID-19. Sequenced input: peripheral blood. The chain links TRBV2 to TRBJ2-1; D is perhaps TRBD1 (6 bases). The CDR3 bases are TGTGCCAGCAGGGATACAGGGTCAAGCTCCTACAATGAGCAGTTCTTC. Its translation is CASRDTGSSSYNEQFF.